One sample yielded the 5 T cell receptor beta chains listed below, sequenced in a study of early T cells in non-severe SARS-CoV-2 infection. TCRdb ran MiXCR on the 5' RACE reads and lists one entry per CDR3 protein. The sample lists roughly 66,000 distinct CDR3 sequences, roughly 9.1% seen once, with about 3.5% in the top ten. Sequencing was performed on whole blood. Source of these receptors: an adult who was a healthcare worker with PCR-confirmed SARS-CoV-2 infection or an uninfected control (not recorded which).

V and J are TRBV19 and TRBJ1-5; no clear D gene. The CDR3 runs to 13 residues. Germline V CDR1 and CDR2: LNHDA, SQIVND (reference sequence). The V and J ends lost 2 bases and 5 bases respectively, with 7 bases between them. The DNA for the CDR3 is TGTGCCAGTAGTATAAGCAGAGATCAGCCCCAGCATTTT. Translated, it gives CASSISRDQPQHF.

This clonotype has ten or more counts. This CDR3 is CASSTRTENQPQHF. The CDR3, as DNA: TGTGCCAGTAGTACCAGGACAGAAAATCAGCCCCAGCATTTT. The chain combines TRBV19 with TRBJ1-5; D perhaps matches TRBD1 (6 bases). V lost 4 bases, J lost 4 bases, and 11 bases lay in between. The germline gives CDR1 LNHDA, CDR2 SQIVND (reference sequence). CDR3 length equals 14 residues.

The CDR3, as DNA: TGTGCCAGCAGTTACCCGCAGGCTAGCGGGACCAATGAGCAGTTCTTC. Protein product: CASSYPQASGTNEQFF. The chain has TRBV6-2 or TRBV6-3 and TRBJ2-1; 9 bases agree with TRBD2. The germline CDR1 and CDR2 sequences are MNHEY and SVGEGT. The trim removed 2 bases at V and 6 bases at J, leaving 8 bases unmatched. The CDR3 covers 16 residues.

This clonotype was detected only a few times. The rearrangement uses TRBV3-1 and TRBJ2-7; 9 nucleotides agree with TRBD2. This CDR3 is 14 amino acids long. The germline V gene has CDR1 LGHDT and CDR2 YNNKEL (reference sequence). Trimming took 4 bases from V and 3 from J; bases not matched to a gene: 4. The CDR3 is CASSLTSGHYEQYF. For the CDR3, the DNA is TGTGCCAGCAGCCTGACTAGCGGTCACTACGAGCAGTACTTC.

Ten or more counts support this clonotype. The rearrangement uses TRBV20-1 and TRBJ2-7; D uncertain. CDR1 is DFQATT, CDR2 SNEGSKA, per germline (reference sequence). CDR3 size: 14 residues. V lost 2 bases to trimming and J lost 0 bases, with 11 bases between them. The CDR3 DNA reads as TGCAGTGCTAGACCGGGCGGCCGCTCCTACGAGCAGTACTTC. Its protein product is CSARPGGRSYEQYF.